The 19 T cell receptor beta chains given below trace back to one sample, sequenced in a study of Graves' ophthalmopathy and Graves' hyperthyroidism. Amplification targeted the TCR beta CDR3 regions, with RNA transcripts as the source material. HTBI-primed RT-PCR formed the first round, and a multiplex PCR formed the second. TCRdb redid the calling of the multiplex PCR reads with MiXCR, one entry per CDR3 protein. The table shows 600,000 to 650,000 distinct CDR3 sequences, with 22% occurring only once. Sequencing was carried out using peripheral blood. The receptors originated from a woman aged 18-29 years with stable Graves' hyperthyroidism. Some clones in this sample may be carry-over from other donors' samples.

The V call is TRBV7-9, the J call TRBJ2-7; D possibly corresponds to TRBD1 (6 bases). This CDR3 is 14 amino acids long. From germline, CDR1 is SEHNR and CDR2 FQNEAQ (reference sequence). V was pared by 4 bases and J by 3 bases, with 13 bases between. DNA of the CDR3: TGTGCCAGCAGCTCAATACAGGGTATCTACGAGCAGTACTTC. Encoded protein: CASSSIQGIYEQYF.

This clonotype was counted at least ten times. This chain uses TRBV28 with TRBJ1-1; 8 positions agree with TRBD1. The germline gives CDR1 MDHEN, CDR2 SYDVKM. The CDR3 loop spans 14 amino acids. V was clipped by 5 bases and J by 11 bases; unmatched bases: 13. Here the CDR3 reads CASSLGGTGGRAFF. The CDR3 coding sequence is TGTGCCAGCAGTCTGGGGGGGACAGGAGGGAGGGCTTTCTTT.

This clonotype was detected many times. The J gene is TRBJ2-7, the V gene TRBV10-3, with 11 bases lining up with TRBD2. The V segment lost 1 base and the J segment 2 bases; nucleotides outside the gene matches: 1. The CDR3 has 15 amino acids. The V gene's germline CDR1 is ENHRY and CDR2 SYGVKD. CDR3 protein: CAISEFSGRAYEQYF. DNA for the CDR3: TGTGCCATCAGTGAGTTTAGCGGGAGGGCCTACGAGCAGTACTTC.

This clonotype was found many times. CDR3 residues: CASSSSSGASYEQYF. The CDR3 DNA sequence: TGTGCCAGCAGCTCAAGTTCGGGGGCCTCCTACGAGCAGTACTTC. The gene calls are TRBV7-9 and TRBJ2-7; D may be TRBD1 or TRBD2 (6 bases each). The CDR3 loop spans 15 amino acids. Trimming stripped 4 bases from V and 0 bases from J, with 13 bases between. The germline CDR1 and CDR2 sequences are SEHNR and FQNEAQ (reference sequence).

Remarks on this clonotype: Its ends do not fully match the called genes, so a read error is possible. The CDR3 is CASSQQGGGNTEAFF. The CDR3 coding sequence is TGCGCCAGCTCACAACAGGGCGGCGGGAACACTGAAGCTTTCTTT. The rearrangement uses TRBV18 and TRBJ1-1, with D possibly TRBD1 on 6 matching bases. This CDR3 spans 15 amino acids. Germline V gene sequence: CDR1 KGHSH, CDR2 LQKENI.

The genes are TRBV6-2 or TRBV6-3 and TRBJ1-1; D call uncertain. Germline loops: CDR1 MNHEY, CDR2 SVGEGT. V was cut by 8 bases and J by 5 bases, with 21 bases left in between. This CDR3 region has 15 residues. Here the CDR3 reads CASERRALTGTEAFF. The CDR3 coding sequence is TGTGCCAGCGAGAGAAGGGCCCTCACGGGGACTGAAGCTTTCTTT.

This clonotype was seen many times. The CDR3 nucleotides read TGCGCCAGCAGCCACAAGCCGGGGGAAGAGACCCAGTACTTC. Encoded protein: CASSHKPGEETQYF. The V and J genes are TRBV4-1 and TRBJ2-5; tentatively, D is TRBD2 (6 bases). V was clipped by 3 bases and J by 3 bases, with 11 bases between them. The CDR3 runs 14 residues. Per germline, CDR1 MGHRA and CDR2 YSYEKL.

Ten or more counts support this clonotype. The chain has TRBV12-3 or TRBV12-4 and TRBJ1-3; D may be TRBD1 (6 bases). This CDR3 comprises 14 residues. Trimming left V 4 bases short and J 7 bases short, with 14 bases between. The chain's CDR3 is CASSSPSQGNTIYF. CDR3 bases: TGTGCCAGCAGTTCCCCCTCCCAGGGGAACACCATATATTTT.

In its sample, this clonotype was seen many times. The rearrangement joins TRBV27 to TRBJ1-2; TRBD1 aligns across 8 bases. V dropped 3 bases and J dropped 8; count of bases not matched to a gene: 8. This CDR3 spans 14 amino acids. Germline CDR1 reads MNHEY; CDR2 reads SMNVEV (reference sequence). Here the CDR3 reads CASSFLTGGGGYTF. DNA of the CDR3: TGTGCCAGCAGTTTTCTCACAGGGGGAGGAGGCTACACCTTC.

This clonotype was detected ten times or more. This chain joins TRBV12-3 or TRBV12-4 and TRBJ1-6; the D gene is possibly TRBD1 (6 bases). This CDR3 region has 12 residues. V lost 5 bases and J 11 bases, leaving 10 bases between the germline ends. The CDR3 sequence: CASSPGEAPLHF. As DNA, the CDR3 is TGTGCCAGCAGTCCAGGGGAGGCACCCCTCCACTTT.

The sample holds many counts of this clonotype. The J gene is TRBJ1-1, the V gene TRBV6-5; 11 bases are shared with TRBD1. The CDR3 extends over 15 amino acids. Trimming at V came to 2 bases and at J to 7 bases, leaving 6 bases not matched to a gene. Germline lookup yields CDR1 MNHEY and CDR2 SVGAGI. CDR3 sequence: CASSYPPGTGGEAFF. In DNA, the CDR3 is TGTGCCAGCAGTTACCCTCCCGGGACAGGGGGTGAAGCTTTCTTT.

The V call is TRBV28, the J call TRBJ2-7, with TRBD2 as a possible D gene (5 bases). The CDR3 covers 14 residues. The germline V gene has CDR1 MDHEN and CDR2 SYDVKM. The V gene lost 3 bases and the J gene lost 5 bases, with 14 bases spanning the gap. CDR3 amino acids: CASSLPGTYHEQYF. The CDR3 DNA reads TGTGCCAGCAGTTTGCCGGGAACCTACCACGAGCAGTACTTC.

The chain recombines TRBV2 with TRBJ1-2, with D possibly TRBD1 on 6 matching bases. CDR1 SNHLY and CDR2 FYNNEI come from the germline V gene. The CDR3 contains 12 residues. The ends were cut back, 10 bases at V and 4 bases at J, with 13 bases in the middle. CDR3 sequence reads: CATPTGSYGYTF. CDR3 sequence (DNA): TGTGCCACCCCTACAGGGAGCTATGGCTACACCTTC. The whole variable domain, filled in from reference TRBV2 and TRBJ1-2, reads EPEVTQTPSHQVTQMGQEVILRCVPISNHLYFYWYRQILGQKVEFLVSFYNNEISEKSEIFDDQFSVERPDGSNFTLKIRSTKLEDSAMYFCATPTGSYGYTFGSGTRLTVV.

Worth noting for this clonotype: A much larger clone lies one base from this, so it may be a read error. The rearrangement joins TRBV7-9 to TRBJ1-6; no definite D call. The CDR3 runs 12 residues. Germline CDR1 SEHNR, CDR2 FQNEAQ (reference sequence). The chain's CDR3 is CASRQDNSHLHF. CDR3 sequence (DNA): TGTGCCAGCAGACAAGATAATTCACACCTCCACTTT.

This clonotype was observed many times. The chain carries TRBV13 and TRBJ1-5; D gene unclear. Germline lookup yields CDR1 PRHDT and CDR2 FYEKMQ (reference sequence). CDR3 length equals 13 residues. V was clipped by 4 bases and J by 5 bases, with 9 bases between them. Here the CDR3 DNA reads TGTGCCAGCAGCTCCGCCGGGGATCAGCCCCAGCATTTT. This sequence encodes CASSSAGDQPQHF.

This clonotype showed up just a few times. V gene TRBV6-5 combines with J gene TRBJ1-3, with D hard to call. The V end was cut by 2 bases, the J end by 1 base, with 9 bases between. Per germline, CDR1 MNHEY and CDR2 SVGAGI. This CDR3 contains 15 residues. CDR3: CASSYTTLSGNTIYF. CDR3 DNA sequence: TGTGCCAGCAGTTACACGACGTTATCTGGAAACACCATATATTTT.

This clonotype was observed at least ten times. V is TRBV11-2 and J is TRBJ1-1; no clear D. Per the germline V gene, CDR1 is SGHAT and CDR2 is FQNNGV. Trimming pared 3 bases from V and 3 bases from J, leaving 8 bases between. This CDR3 has 13 residues. The CDR3 DNA reads as TGTGCCAGCAGCTTCAAGCAGGACACTGAAGCTTTCTTT. Its protein product is CASSFKQDTEAFF.

This chain uses TRBV12-3 or TRBV12-4 with TRBJ1-2; D is undetermined. Trimming shortened V by 6 bases and J by 1 base, and 9 bases separated the two germline ends. There are 13 residues in the CDR3. CDR3 amino acids: CASRAGNNYGYTF. The CDR3 DNA follows: TGTGCCAGCAGGGCCGGGAATAACTATGGCTACACCTTC.

This clonotype was seen ten or more times. This sequence joins TRBV7-3 and TRBJ1-1; D may be TRBD1 (5 bases). Germline loops: CDR1 SGHTA, CDR2 FQGTGA. The CDR3 covers 14 residues. Trimming left V 0 bases short and J 4 bases short, with 9 bases between. The CDR3 bases are TGTGCCAGCAGCTTAACGGGGCCGGGCACTGAAGCTTTCTTT. It yields the protein CASSLTGPGTEAFF.